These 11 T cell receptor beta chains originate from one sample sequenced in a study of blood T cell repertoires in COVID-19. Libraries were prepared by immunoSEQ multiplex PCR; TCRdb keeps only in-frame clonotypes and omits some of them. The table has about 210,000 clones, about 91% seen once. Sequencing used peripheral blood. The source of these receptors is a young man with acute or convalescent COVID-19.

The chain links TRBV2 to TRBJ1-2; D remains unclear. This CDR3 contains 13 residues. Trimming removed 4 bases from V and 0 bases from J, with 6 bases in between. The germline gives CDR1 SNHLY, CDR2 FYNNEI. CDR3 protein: CASSARANYGYTF. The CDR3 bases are TGTGCCAGCAGTGCCCGAGCTAACTATGGCTACACCTTC.

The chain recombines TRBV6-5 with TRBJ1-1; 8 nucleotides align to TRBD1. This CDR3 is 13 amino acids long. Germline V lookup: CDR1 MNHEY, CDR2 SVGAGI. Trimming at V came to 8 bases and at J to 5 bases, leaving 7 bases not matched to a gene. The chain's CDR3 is CASAGGAGTEAFF. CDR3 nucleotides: TGTGCCAGCGCAGGGGGCGCGGGGACTGAAGCTTTCTTT.

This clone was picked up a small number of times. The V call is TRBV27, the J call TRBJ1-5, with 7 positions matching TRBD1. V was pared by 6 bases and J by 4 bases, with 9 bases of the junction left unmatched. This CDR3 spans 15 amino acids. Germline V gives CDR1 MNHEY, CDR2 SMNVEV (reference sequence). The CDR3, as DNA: TGTGCCAGCAGAGACGGACAGGTGAAAAATCAGCCCCAGCATTTT. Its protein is CASRDGQVKNQPQHF.

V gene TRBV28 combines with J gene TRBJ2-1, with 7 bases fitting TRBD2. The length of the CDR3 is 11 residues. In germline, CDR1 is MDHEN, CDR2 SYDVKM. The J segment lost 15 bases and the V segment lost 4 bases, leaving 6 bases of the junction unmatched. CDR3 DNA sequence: TGTGCCAGCAGTTCCTGGGGGGGGTCGTTCTTC. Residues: CASSSWGGSFF.

The CDR3 reads CAWSVSGGNQPQHF. For the CDR3, the DNA is TGTGCCTGGAGTGTATCAGGGGGGAATCAGCCCCAGCATTTT. The chain carries TRBV30 and TRBJ1-5; the match to TRBD1 covers 7 bases. From germline, CDR1 is GTSNPN and CDR2 SVGIG (reference sequence). V trimming: 0 bases; J trimming: 4 bases; junction bases outside the gene matches: 3. This CDR3 spans 14 amino acids.

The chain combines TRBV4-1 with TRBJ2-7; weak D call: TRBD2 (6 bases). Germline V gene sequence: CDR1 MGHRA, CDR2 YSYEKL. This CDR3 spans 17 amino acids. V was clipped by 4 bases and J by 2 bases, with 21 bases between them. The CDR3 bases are TGCGCCAGCAGCCCTCAAAGGGGCGGGACCTACGCCTACGAGCAGTACTTC. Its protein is CASSPQRGGTYAYEQYF.

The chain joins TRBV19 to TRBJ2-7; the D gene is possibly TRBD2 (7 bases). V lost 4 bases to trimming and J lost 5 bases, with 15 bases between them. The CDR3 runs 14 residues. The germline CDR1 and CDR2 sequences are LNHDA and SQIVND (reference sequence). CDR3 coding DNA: TGTGCCAGTAGTAAGGGGAGGGGGGACCACGAGCAGTACTTC. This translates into CASSKGRGDHEQYF.

CDR3 coding DNA: TGTGCCAGCAGTCACGAAGGCGGGAGGAAAGATACGCAGTATTTT. Amino acids: CASSHEGGRKDTQYF. The chain links TRBV6-5 to TRBJ2-3; 8 bases are shared with TRBD2. V was pared by 5 bases and J by 5 bases, with 9 bases of the junction left unmatched. The germline V gene has CDR1 MNHEY and CDR2 SVGAGI. The CDR3 totals 15 residues.

CDR3 in DNA: TGCGCCAGCAGCCGATCCACAGGGGGCATATGGACTGAAGCTTTCTTT. This codes for CASSRSTGGIWTEAFF. This rearrangement joins TRBV5-1 to TRBJ1-1; 9 bases match TRBD1. V gave up 4 bases and J gave up 5 bases; unmatched junction bases: 12. The germline V gene encodes CDR1 SGHRS and CDR2 YFSETQ. This CDR3 is built from 16 residues.

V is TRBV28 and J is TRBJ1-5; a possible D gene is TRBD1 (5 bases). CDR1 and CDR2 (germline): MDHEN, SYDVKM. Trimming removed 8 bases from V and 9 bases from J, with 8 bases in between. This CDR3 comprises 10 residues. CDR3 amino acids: CASGGGPQHF. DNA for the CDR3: TGTGCCAGCGGGGGGGGGCCCCAGCATTTT.

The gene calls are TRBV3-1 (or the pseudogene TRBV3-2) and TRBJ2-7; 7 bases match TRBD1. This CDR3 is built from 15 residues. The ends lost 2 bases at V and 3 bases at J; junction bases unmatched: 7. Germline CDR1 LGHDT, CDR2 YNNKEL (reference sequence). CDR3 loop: CASSQRNRGRYEQYF. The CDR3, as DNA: TGTGCCAGCAGCCAACGAAACAGGGGACGCTACGAGCAGTACTTC.